This T cell receptor beta chain was profiled in a study of blood T cells in healthy people across ages. Then a second PCR, running roughly 7 to 11 cycles, was carried out with a sample-barcoded 5' primer and a J-beta primer mix. From the 5' RACE reads, TCRdb called clonotypes with MiXCR, one entry per CDR3 protein. The sample has roughly 800,000 distinct CDR3 sequences, 25% seen once; the top ten hold under 4%. V shed 3 bases and J shed 0 bases, with 20 bases lying between them. Germline CDR1 reads SGHRS; CDR2 reads YFSETQ. This CDR3 has 18 amino acids. The same specimen was also included in a second study, on T cells of mothers and their children.

Sequenced sample: blood. The receptor was derived from a boy between 10 and 17 years old in good health. This chain links TRBV5-1 with TRBJ2-3; D possibly matches TRBD1 or TRBD2 (5 bases each). DNA of the CDR3: TGCGCCAGCAGCTGGGGGATCACAGCGGACAAAAGCACAGATACGCAGTATTTT. The encoded protein is CASSWGITADKSTDTQYF.